These T cell receptor beta chains were read from a single sample in a study of T cells in Graves' hyperthyroidism and ophthalmopathy. TCRdb re-called the multiplex PCR reads through MiXCR, storing one row per CDR3 protein. The sample has 650,000 to 800,000 distinct CDR3 sequences; about 45% are singletons. The sequenced sample consisted of peripheral blood or thyroid tissue (not recorded which). The receptors here all came from an adult man with Graves' disease, either hyperthyroidism or ophthalmopathy (not recorded which). Each CDR3 is given without its conserved first and last residue. Each record gives: CDR3 protein, J gene, V gene.

CDR3 protein: AISGTGYSGNTIY
J gene: TRBJ1-3
V gene: TRBV10-3

CDR3 protein: ASSPPTEGYEQY
J gene: TRBJ2-7
V gene: TRBV7-3

CDR3 protein: SVELGQGGPEAF
J gene: TRBJ1-1
V gene: TRBV29-1

CDR3 protein: ASSLLPGGIYGYT
J gene: TRBJ1-2
V gene: TRBV7-2

CDR3 protein: ASSDPRLGTSYGYT
J gene: TRBJ1-2
V gene: TRBV10-2

CDR3 protein: ASSESIQPQH
J gene: TRBJ1-5
V gene: TRBV10-2

CDR3 protein: SAGQPGTEAF
J gene: TRBJ1-1
V gene: TRBV29-1

CDR3 protein: ASGQQGPGETQY
J gene: TRBJ2-5
V gene: TRBV9

CDR3 protein: SVEKGAGGSNQPQH
J gene: TRBJ1-5
V gene: TRBV29-1

CDR3 protein: ASSFAGFGYT
J gene: TRBJ1-2
V gene: TRBV7-9

CDR3 protein: ASKESNRQKLF
J gene: TRBJ1-4
V gene: TRBV6-1

CDR3 protein: SIGGQETQY
J gene: TRBJ2-5
V gene: TRBV29-1

CDR3 protein: SASTLGGREKLF
J gene: TRBJ1-4
V gene: TRBV20-1

CDR3 protein: AISELLTGAEAF
J gene: TRBJ1-1
V gene: TRBV10-3

CDR3 protein: ASSLEGTSYTEAF
J gene: TRBJ1-1
V gene: TRBV5-1

CDR3 protein: ASSESTGSGANVLT
J gene: TRBJ2-6
V gene: TRBV6-1

CDR3 protein: ATSREGSHEKLF
J gene: TRBJ1-4
V gene: TRBV15